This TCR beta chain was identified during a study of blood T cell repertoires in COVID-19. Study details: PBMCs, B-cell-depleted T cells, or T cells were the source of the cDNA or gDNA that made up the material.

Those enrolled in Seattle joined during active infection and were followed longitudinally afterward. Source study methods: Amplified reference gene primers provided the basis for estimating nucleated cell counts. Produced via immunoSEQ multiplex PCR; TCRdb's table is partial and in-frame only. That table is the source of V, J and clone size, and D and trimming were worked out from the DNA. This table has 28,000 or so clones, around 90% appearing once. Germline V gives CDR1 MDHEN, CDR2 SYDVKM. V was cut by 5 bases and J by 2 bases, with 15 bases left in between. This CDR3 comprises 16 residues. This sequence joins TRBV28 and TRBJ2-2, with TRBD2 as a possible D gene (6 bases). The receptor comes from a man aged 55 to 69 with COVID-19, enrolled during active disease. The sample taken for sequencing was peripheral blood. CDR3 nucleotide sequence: TGTGCCAGCAGTGCGGGGCAGCTAAAAAACACCGGGGAGCTGTTTTTT. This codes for CASSAGQLKNTGELFF.